Following are 25 T cell receptor beta chains from one sample sequenced in a study of PD-1 blockade in classical Hodgkin lymphoma (dated by TCRdb to the early 2020s). The time point label of this sample denotes: cycle 4 day 1 (C4D1), after 5 to 7 weeks of nivolumab. Every trial patient had relapsed following autologous stem cell transplantation, and prior brentuximab vedotin exposure was what differed among cohorts A, B and C. Library preparation used the immunoSEQ multiplex PCR assay. Not all clones reach the TCRdb copy of this immuneACCESS table, which keeps in-frame sequences only. Checked studies attribute under half of the gap to unresolved V genes and leave the rest unexplained. A total of 96,000 or so clones appear in this sample, approximately 94% of them only once. The ten most abundant clones make up approximately 2% of the sample. The starting material was peripheral blood mononuclear cells (PBMCs), obtained before the fourth cycle of nivolumab. All receptors come from a human donor with classical Hodgkin lymphoma.

This rearrangement joins TRBV5-1 to TRBJ2-3; D is perhaps TRBD2 (5 bases). V was shortened by 4 bases and J by 4 bases, with 10 bases between the two germline ends. Germline V gene lookup returns CDR1 SGHRS and CDR2 YFSETQ. This CDR3 is built from 13 residues. CDR3 residues: CASSPRGADTQYF. The CDR3 region has the DNA TGCGCCAGCAGCCCCCGGGGAGCAGATACGCAGTATTTT.

The V and J genes are TRBV11-2 and TRBJ2-3, with TRBD2 matching over 7 bases. Trimming removed 2 bases from V and 2 bases from J; junction bases left unmatched: 7. CDR3 length: 16 amino acids. CDR1 SGHAT and CDR2 FQNNGV come from the germline V gene. The CDR3 sequence: CASSLLAGVTTDTQYF. The CDR3 coding sequence is TGTGCCAGCAGCTTACTGGCGGGAGTTACCACAGATACGCAGTATTTT. The complete variable domain, with remaining parts taken from reference TRBV11-2 and TRBJ2-3, reads EAGVAQSPRYKIIEKRQSVAFWCNPISGHATLYWYQQILGQGPKLLIQFQNNGVVDDSQLPKDRFSAERLKGVDSTLKIQPAKLEDSAVYLCASSLLAGVTTDTQYFGPGTRLTVL.

This clone turned up a few times. V is TRBV30 and J is TRBJ1-2; D is unclear. Germline loops: CDR1 GTSNPN, CDR2 SVGIG (reference sequence). The CDR3 runs to 14 residues. The V and J ends lost 4 bases and 4 bases respectively, with 16 bases between them. CDR3: CAWTRDRSGYGYTF. The CDR3 coding sequence is TGTGCCTGGACCCGCGACCGTTCGGGCTATGGCTACACCTTC. Complete variable domain (other parts from reference TRBV30 and TRBJ1-2): SQTIHQWPATLVQPVGSPLSLECTVEGTSNPNLYWYRQAAGRGLQLLFYSVGIGQISSEVPQNLSASRPQDRQFILSSKKLLLSDSGFYLCAWTRDRSGYGYTFGSGTRLTVV.

The genes are TRBV7-2 and TRBJ2-1; TRBD2 might be the D (5 bases). Trimming pared 6 bases from V and 2 bases from J, leaving 20 bases between. This CDR3 has 17 amino acids. Germline V gives CDR1 SGHTA, CDR2 FQGNSA. This CDR3 is CASSLTVGRVAYNEQFF. CDR3 nucleotide sequence: TGTGCCAGCAGTTTAACAGTTGGGCGGGTAGCCTACAATGAGCAGTTCTTC.

The chain uses TRBV30 and TRBJ2-7, with no clear D. Germline V CDR1 and CDR2: GTSNPN, SVGIG (reference sequence). This CDR3 contains 14 residues. Trimming removed 0 bases from V and 0 bases from J, with 9 bases in between. Written as DNA, the CDR3 is TGTGCCTGGAGTGTATGGCAGCCCTCCTACGAGCAGTACTTC. Residues: CAWSVWQPSYEQYF.

The chain couples TRBV27 to TRBJ2-5; 11 bases are shared with TRBD2. With V trimmed by 6 bases and J by 1 base, 4 bases remained unmatched. Germline loops: CDR1 MNHEY, CDR2 SMNVEV (reference sequence). The CDR3 length is 15 residues. The CDR3 here is CASRPTSGIQETQYF. In DNA form, the CDR3 reads TGTGCCAGCAGACCGACTAGCGGGATCCAAGAGACCCAGTACTTC.

This sequence joins TRBV18 and TRBJ2-2; TRBD1 is a possible D gene (6 bases). CDR1 is KGHSH and CDR2 is LQKENI in the germline V gene. Trimming shortened V by 6 bases and J by 0 bases, and 11 bases separated the two germline ends. The CDR3 loop spans 15 amino acids. The CDR3 bases are TGTGCCAGCTCCCGCCGGACAGCGAACACCGGGGAGCTGTTTTTT. It encodes CASSRRTANTGELFF.

This sequence joins TRBV4-1 and TRBJ2-7; D call uncertain. The germline V gene encodes CDR1 MGHRA and CDR2 YSYEKL. Trimming shortened V by 0 bases and J by 2 bases, and 14 bases separated the two germline ends. The CDR3 runs to 16 residues. The CDR3 reads CASSQEPPPLTYEQYF. The CDR3 DNA follows: TGCGCCAGCAGCCAAGAGCCCCCCCCCTTGACCTACGAGCAGTACTTC.

The chain combines TRBV18 with TRBJ2-1, with D unresolved. V dropped 3 bases and J dropped 9 bases, with 12 bases sitting between them. This CDR3 is built from 13 residues. The germline V gene encodes CDR1 KGHSH and CDR2 LQKENI. The CDR3 nucleotides read TGTGCCAGCTCACCCGTACCCTTAAGTGAGCAGTTCTTC. Its translation is CASSPVPLSEQFF. The full variable domain, completed using reference TRBV18 and TRBJ2-1, is NAGVMQNPRHLVRRRGQEARLRCSPMKGHSHVYWYRQLPEEGLKFMVYLQKENIIDESGMPKERFSAEFPKEGPSILRIQQVVRGDSAAYFCASSPVPLSEQFFGPGTRLTVL.

The chain couples TRBV5-1 to TRBJ1-4; the D gene is possibly TRBD1 (5 bases). Germline CDR1 SGHRS, CDR2 YFSETQ. Between the trimmed V and J ends, which lost 5 bases and 6 bases, there was a span of 14 bases. The CDR3 consists of 14 residues. The CDR3 DNA reads TGCGCCAGCAGACTTCAGGGTACGGATGAAAAACTGTTTTTT. Translated, it gives CASRLQGTDEKLFF.

The CDR3 region has the DNA TGCGCCAGCAGAAGAGACACAGGCTACAATGAGCAGTTCTTC. Amino acid sequence: CASRRDTGYNEQFF. This rearrangement joins TRBV5-1 to TRBJ2-1; D might be TRBD1 (5 bases). From germline, CDR1 is SGHRS and CDR2 YFSETQ. V shed 5 bases and J shed 3 bases, with 12 bases lying between them. CDR3 size: 14 residues.

The chain has TRBV7-3 and TRBJ2-1, with 14 bases lining up with TRBD2. Looked up from germline, CDR1 is SGHTA and CDR2 is FQGTGA. Trimming took 3 bases from V and 0 from J; bases not matched to a gene: 1. The CDR3 runs to 17 residues. CDR3 amino acids: CASSFGTSGSSYNEQFF. CDR3 sequence (DNA): TGTGCCAGCAGCTTCGGGACTAGCGGGAGCTCCTACAATGAGCAGTTCTTC.

The gene calls are TRBV2 and TRBJ1-4; D is unclear. Germline assignment: CDR1 SNHLY and CDR2 FYNNEI. V lost 7 bases and J lost 12, with 30 bases in between. CDR3 length: 17 amino acids. The CDR3 loop reads CASNPFSTSVMGHQLFF. CDR3 DNA: TGTGCCAGCAACCCGTTTAGTACTTCGGTAATGGGCCATCAACTGTTTTTT.

This clone has a handful of counts. The chain recombines TRBV27 with TRBJ1-1, with D perhaps TRBD1 (5 bases). Germline V lookup: CDR1 MNHEY, CDR2 SMNVEV (reference sequence). The CDR3 covers 14 residues. Trimming took off 2 bases at V and 3 bases at J, with 10 bases between the two ends. CDR3 protein: CASSLQGGDTEAFF. In DNA form, the CDR3 reads TGTGCCAGCAGTTTACAGGGAGGGGACACTGAAGCTTTCTTT.

J is TRBJ1-1 and V is TRBV4-1; 7 nucleotides agree with TRBD1. The CDR3 runs 15 residues. Trimming at V came to 6 bases and at J to 1 base, leaving 8 bases not matched to a gene. In germline, CDR1 is MGHRA, CDR2 YSYEKL. Here the CDR3 DNA reads TGCGCCAGCAGTCGACCGGGACAGTCGAACACTGAAGCTTTCTTT. Its translation is CASSRPGQSNTEAFF.

The V gene is TRBV2, the J gene TRBJ2-4; D unresolved. CDR1 and CDR2 from the germline V gene are SNHLY and FYNNEI. V was pared by 6 bases and J by 4 bases, with 10 bases between. The CDR3 is 13 amino acids. CDR3 DNA sequence: TGTGCCAGCAGCGGAACACAGAAAAACATTCAGTACTTC. Translated: CASSGTQKNIQYF.

V usage is TRBV7-3 and J usage is TRBJ2-6; no clear D gene. This CDR3 is 17 amino acids long. V lost 0 bases and J 0 bases, leaving 9 bases between the germline ends. Germline V CDR1 and CDR2: SGHTA, FQGTGA. CDR3 amino acids: CASSLTTLPSGANVLTF. CDR3 bases: TGTGCCAGCAGCTTAACTACTCTTCCCTCTGGGGCCAACGTCCTGACTTTC.

This chain connects TRBV11-2 to TRBJ2-2; D gene uncertain. CDR1 and CDR2 from the germline V gene are SGHAT and FQNNGV. This CDR3 region has 12 residues. Trimming took 1 base from V and 10 from J, leaving 7 bases between them. The CDR3 spells CASSLGLVELFF. DNA for the CDR3: TGTGCCAGCAGCTTAGGCTTAGTGGAGCTGTTTTTT.

The chain employs TRBV6-5 and TRBJ2-7; a weak D match, TRBD2 (6 bases). There are 15 residues in the CDR3. Germline loops: CDR1 MNHEY, CDR2 SVGAGI. Trimming left V 4 bases short and J 1 base short, with 14 bases between. The CDR3 region is CASSSSSAGSYEQYF. Here the CDR3 DNA reads TGTGCCAGCAGTTCCTCTAGCGCTGGTTCCTACGAGCAGTACTTC.

V gene TRBV19 combines with J gene TRBJ2-7, with D uncertain. The V gene's germline CDR1 is LNHDA and CDR2 SQIVND (reference sequence). Trimming took off 5 bases at V and 4 bases at J, with 15 bases between the two ends. This CDR3 comprises 14 residues. The CDR3: CASSVSADTYEQYF. CDR3 nucleotides: TGTGCCAGTAGTGTGTCCGCAGACACTTACGAGCAGTACTTC.

J is TRBJ2-7 and V is TRBV28; TRBD1 matches at 11 bases. V dropped 5 bases and J dropped 3; count of bases not matched to a gene: 12. The germline V gene encodes CDR1 MDHEN and CDR2 SYDVKM. This CDR3 has 17 residues. The DNA for the CDR3 is TGTGCCAGCAGTGCATACGGACAGGGGGCAGAACGCTACGAGCAGTACTTC. Translated, it gives CASSAYGQGAERYEQYF. The variable domain in full, completed from reference TRBV28 and TRBJ2-7, reads DVKVTQSSRYLVKRTGEKVFLECVQDMDHENMFWYRQDPGLGLRLIYFSYDVKMKEKGDIPEGYSVSREKKERFSLILESASTNQTSMYLCASSAYGQGAERYEQYFGPGTRLTVT.

The chain recombines TRBV2 with TRBJ1-1; D is uncertain. The CDR3 has 12 amino acids. Between the trimmed V and J ends, which lost 8 bases and 0 bases, there was a span of 7 bases. In germline, CDR1 is SNHLY, CDR2 FYNNEI. CDR3 DNA: TGTGCCAGCGGCGGCATGAACACTGAAGCTTTCTTT. Protein sequence: CASGGMNTEAFF.

The gene calls are TRBV29-1 and TRBJ2-2, with 13 bases fitting TRBD2. Germline CDR1 reads SQVTM; CDR2 reads ANQGSEA. The length of the CDR3 is 16 residues. With V trimmed by 7 bases and J by 6 bases, 11 bases remained unmatched. DNA of the CDR3: TGCAGCGCTCAGCCGGGACTAGCGGGAAACGCCGGGGAGCTGTTTTTT. Translated, it gives CSAQPGLAGNAGELFF.

The gene calls are TRBV27 and TRBJ2-7, with D possibly being TRBD1 (5 bases). The germline V gene encodes CDR1 MNHEY and CDR2 SMNVEV (reference sequence). This CDR3 contains 15 residues. Trimming cost V 5 bases and J 2 bases, with 16 bases left between them. This chain's CDR3 is CASSLSRTTAYEQYF. The CDR3 DNA follows: TGTGCCAGCAGTCTCTCAAGGACAACAGCCTACGAGCAGTACTTC.

This chain links TRBV5-1 with TRBJ2-1; D is unresolved. This CDR3 contains 13 residues. Germline lookup yields CDR1 SGHRS and CDR2 YFSETQ. Trimming took 3 bases from V and 9 from J, leaving 13 bases between them. The CDR3 protein is CASSSQSGGEQFF. The CDR3 nucleotides are TGCGCCAGCAGCTCCCAGTCCGGTGGTGAGCAGTTCTTC.